The 16 T cell receptor beta chains listed next were all sequenced from one sample in a study of cytomegalovirus exposure and HLA in healthy donors. In the PCR, 60 Vbeta and 13 Jbeta primers were used. The table came from immunoSEQ multiplex PCR; TCRdb's copy has only in-frame clones and leaves some out. The sample includes some 150,000 clones, about 64% of them seen just once. Source material: PBMCs. These receptors originate from a woman aged 60-75 years in good health and CMV-seropositive.

J is TRBJ1-3 and V is TRBV28; D is uncertain. The CDR3 length is 16 residues. V lost 6 bases to trimming and J lost 1 base, with 16 bases between them. Germline V gives CDR1 MDHEN, CDR2 SYDVKM. In nucleotides, the CDR3 is TGTGCCAGCAGAATGCGGGAAATAAGATCTGGAAACACCATATATTTT. Translation: CASRMREIRSGNTIYF.

This chain joins TRBV9 and TRBJ2-3; unclear D gene. Germline CDR1 reads SGDLS; CDR2 reads YYNGEE. V shed 2 bases and J shed 0 bases, with 7 bases lying between them. The CDR3 has 14 residues. CDR3 nucleotide sequence: TGTGCCAGCAGCGTCGGTTCTAGCACAGATACGCAGTATTTT. It yields the protein CASSVGSSTDTQYF.

The J gene is TRBJ1-1, the V gene TRBV25-1, with 9 bases fitting TRBD1. Germline CDR1 is MGHDK and CDR2 is SYGVNS. This CDR3 is 16 amino acids long. With 6 bases clipped from V and 5 bases from J, the junction kept 13 bases outside the gene matches. The CDR3 bases are TGTGCCAGCAGGTCGAATACGGGACAGGGTTGGACTGAAGCTTTCTTT. This encodes CASRSNTGQGWTEAFF.

The chain has TRBV4-2 and TRBJ2-2; D gene unclear. The CDR3 is 14 residues long. The V gene lost 2 bases and the J gene lost 3 bases, with 7 bases spanning the gap. Germline loops: CDR1 LGHNA, CDR2 YNFKEQ. CDR3 DNA: TGTGCCAGCAGCCAATGGGCATACACCGGGGAGCTGTTTTTT. Its protein is CASSQWAYTGELFF.

This rearrangement joins TRBV5-1 to TRBJ2-7; perhaps TRBD1 as D (5 bases). The V end lost 4 bases, the J end lost 2 bases, and 16 bases lay between the germline ends. The CDR3 covers 15 residues. Germline V gene lookup returns CDR1 SGHRS and CDR2 YFSETQ. Here the CDR3 reads CASSAQGPTAYEQYF. The CDR3 coding sequence is TGCGCCAGCAGCGCCCAGGGTCCGACGGCCTACGAGCAGTACTTC.

V usage is TRBV28 and J usage is TRBJ2-7; D may be TRBD1 (5 bases). The CDR3 loop spans 13 amino acids. Trimming cost V 7 bases and J 2 bases, with 12 bases left between them. CDR1 and CDR2 from the germline V gene are MDHEN and SYDVKM. The CDR3 is CASTPDKTYEQYF. CDR3 DNA: TGTGCCAGCACCCCGGACAAGACCTACGAGCAGTACTTC.

The V and J genes are TRBV25-1 and TRBJ1-1, with D possibly TRBD1 on 6 matching bases. CDR1 and CDR2 from the germline V gene are MGHDK and SYGVNS. This CDR3 spans 12 amino acids. V lost 6 bases and J 1 base, leaving 6 bases between the germline ends. CDR3 nucleotide sequence: TGTGCCAGCAGACAGGGGAACACTGAAGCTTTCTTT. It codes for CASRQGNTEAFF.

This chain joins TRBV4-3 and TRBJ2-1; 7 bases fit TRBD1. This CDR3 comprises 17 residues. The J segment lost 6 bases and the V segment lost 1 base, leaving 12 bases of the junction unmatched. Germline assignment: CDR1 LGHNA and CDR2 YSLEER. CDR3 nucleotides: TGCGCCAGCAGCCAAGCTATACAGGGGTCTGGCCTCAATGAGCAGTTCTTC. Its translation is CASSQAIQGSGLNEQFF.

The chain carries TRBV5-1 and TRBJ2-3; 7 bases match TRBD1. Germline values: CDR1 SGHRS, CDR2 YFSETQ. V was pared by 2 bases and J by 2 bases, with 5 bases of the junction left unmatched. The CDR3 extends over 15 amino acids. The CDR3 nucleotides are TGCGCCAGCAGCTTTCGGGGACAGCACACAGATACGCAGTATTTT. Its translation is CASSFRGQHTDTQYF. The whole variable domain, filled in from reference TRBV5-1 and TRBJ2-3, reads KAGVTQTPRYLIKTRGQQVTLSCSPISGHRSVSWYQQTPGQGLQFLFEYFSETQRNKGNFPGRFSGRQFSNSRSEMNVSTLELGDSALYLCASSFRGQHTDTQYFGPGTRLTVL.

This clone came up a few times. The V call is TRBV27, the J call TRBJ2-3; 8 nucleotides align to TRBD2. With 1 base clipped from V and 6 bases from J, the junction kept 3 bases outside the gene matches. Germline CDR1 reads MNHEY; CDR2 reads SMNVEV (reference sequence). This CDR3 has 14 residues. This CDR3 is CASSLLREVDTQYF. The CDR3 bases are TGTGCCAGCAGTTTATTGCGGGAGGTGGATACGCAGTATTTT.

This clone has more than one count but fewer than ten. The chain is built from TRBV28 and TRBJ2-7, with D tentatively TRBD2 (7 bases). Germline V CDR1 and CDR2: MDHEN, SYDVKM. Deletions cut 6 bases from V and 5 bases from J, with 14 bases between. The CDR3 extends over 13 amino acids. For the CDR3, the DNA is TGTGCCAGCAGAAAGGGGGGGATCAACGAGCAGTACTTC. The encoded protein is CASRKGGINEQYF.

In this sample, this clone turned up a few times. The chain is built from TRBV28 and TRBJ2-7, with 8 bases aligning to TRBD1. The CDR3 is 14 residues long. CDR1 MDHEN and CDR2 SYDVKM come from the germline V gene. The ends lost 6 bases at V and 2 bases at J; junction bases unmatched: 6. The CDR3 bases are TGTGCCAGCAGAGAAGGGGACAGGACCTACGAGCAGTACTTC. It specifies CASREGDRTYEQYF. The variable domain in full, with the rest retrieved from reference TRBV28 and TRBJ2-7, is DVKVTQSSRYLVKRTGEKVFLECVQDMDHENMFWYRQDPGLGLRLIYFSYDVKMKEKGDIPEGYSVSREKKERFSLILESASTNQTSMYLCASREGDRTYEQYFGPGTRLTVT.

The DNA of the CDR3 is TGTGCCAGCAGCTCGACTAGTAATCGAGAGACCCAGTACTTC. The encoded protein is CASSSTSNRETQYF. The chain joins TRBV7-9 to TRBJ2-5, with a weak D call TRBD2 (6 bases). Trimming shortened V by 4 bases and J by 4 bases, and 13 bases separated the two germline ends. The CDR3 is 14 amino acids. In germline, CDR1 is SEHNR, CDR2 FQNEAQ (reference sequence).

This clone has only one observation. The chain couples TRBV30 to TRBJ2-1; 10 bases line up with TRBD1. Germline values: CDR1 GTSNPN, CDR2 SVGIG (reference sequence). V trimming: 3 bases; J trimming: 8 bases; junction bases outside the gene matches: 13. The CDR3 is 16 amino acids. DNA for the CDR3: TGTGCCTGGAGCTTGACAGGGGGCAGTAGGAACGATGAGCAGTTCTTC. Its translation: CAWSLTGGSRNDEQFF.

This clone was counted between two and nine times. This chain connects TRBV19 to TRBJ1-1, with TRBD1 matching 7 bases. V lost 6 bases to trimming and J lost 3 bases; unmatched junction nucleotides: 7. This CDR3 has 14 residues. Germline V gene data show CDR1 as LNHDA and CDR2 as SQIVND (reference sequence). The CDR3 sequence: CASRIGTAYTEAFF. The DNA for the CDR3 is TGTGCCAGTAGAATCGGGACAGCGTACACTGAAGCTTTCTTT.

This clone was found once. The V and J genes are TRBV25-1 and TRBJ2-2; 9 bases fit TRBD2. The CDR3 totals 15 residues. V lost 3 bases and J lost 7; bases outside the gene matches: 6. CDR1 and CDR2 (germline): MGHDK, SYGVNS. CDR3 amino acids: CASSDGGGVYGELFF. Written as DNA, the CDR3 is TGTGCCAGCAGTGATGGCGGGGGGGTCTACGGGGAGCTGTTTTTT.